A selection of T cell receptor beta chains follows, all from one sample in a study of cytomegalovirus exposure and HLA in healthy donors. Method: immunoSEQ multiplex PCR; TCRdb's copy keeps in-frame clones and lacks some. The sample gives 150,000 to 200,000 clones, 84% of which show up once; around 1.2% is in the top ten. The sample taken for sequencing was PBMCs. The receptors stem from a girl between 2 and 10 years old in good health and CMV-seropositive. CDR3s leave out the opening cysteine and the closing phenylalanine or tryptophan.

CDR3 protein: ASSQGVTSDTGELF
CDR3 length: 14
V gene: TRBV4-1
J gene: TRBJ2-2

CDR3 protein: AWSQNAGQGGRRAF
CDR3 length: 14
V gene: TRBV30
J gene: TRBJ1-1

CDR3 protein: ASSLPTSGGSTDTQY
CDR3 length: 15
V gene: TRBV27
J gene: TRBJ2-3

CDR3 protein: ASIAGLGRYNEQF
CDR3 length: 13
V gene: TRBV13
J gene: TRBJ2-1

CDR3 protein: ASSHSNSEKLF
CDR3 length: 11
V gene: TRBV4-1
J gene: TRBJ1-4

CDR3 protein: ASSSPPDEQF
CDR3 length: 10
V gene: TRBV27
J gene: TRBJ2-1

CDR3 protein: ASSPGASSSYEQY
CDR3 length: 13
V gene: TRBV27
J gene: NA

CDR3 protein: ASRPGHLPYEQY
CDR3 length: 12
V gene: TRBV28
J gene: TRBJ2-7

CDR3 protein: SVDFLPKSTSTDTQY
CDR3 length: 15
V gene: TRBV29-1
J gene: TRBJ2-3

CDR3 protein: ASSLSGQGAGDEQF
CDR3 length: 14
V gene: TRBV28
J gene: TRBJ2-1

CDR3 protein: ATDKPQGGGCT
CDR3 length: 11
V gene: TRBV28
J gene: TRBJ1-2

CDR3 protein: ASSHLQGPSYEQY
CDR3 length: 13
V gene: TRBV4-2
J gene: TRBJ2-7

CDR3 protein: ASSQPGAGSSGEKLF
CDR3 length: 15
V gene: TRBV4-1
J gene: TRBJ1-4

CDR3 protein: ASSQAPAGYGYT
CDR3 length: 12
V gene: TRBV4-1
J gene: TRBJ1-2

CDR3 protein: ASSGGEKELF
CDR3 length: 10
V gene: TRBV6-6
J gene: TRBJ1-4

CDR3 protein: ASSATGGRGYGYT
CDR3 length: 13
V gene: TRBV11-2
J gene: TRBJ1-2

CDR3 protein: ASSRQESSYEQY
CDR3 length: 12
V gene: TRBV25-1
J gene: TRBJ2-7

CDR3 protein: ASSLGTGSEKLF
CDR3 length: 12
V gene: TRBV5-1
J gene: TRBJ1-4

CDR3 protein: ASSLGGTSGYEQY
CDR3 length: 13
V gene: TRBV5-1
J gene: NA

CDR3 protein: ASRSASGRAQETQY
CDR3 length: 14
V gene: TRBV5-4
J gene: TRBJ2-5

CDR3 protein: ASSVGGYGNTIY
CDR3 length: 12
V gene: TRBV9
J gene: TRBJ1-3

CDR3 protein: ASSYLTEAEAF
CDR3 length: 11
V gene: TRBV6-5
J gene: TRBJ1-1

CDR3 protein: AWSVRGSQHGNTIY
CDR3 length: 14
V gene: TRBV30
J gene: TRBJ1-3

CDR3 protein: ASSDEGTLGNTIY
CDR3 length: 13
V gene: TRBV2
J gene: TRBJ1-3

CDR3 protein: ATRRIRDSYNEQF
CDR3 length: 13
V gene: TRBV19
J gene: TRBJ2-1

CDR3 protein: ASSLDDRVDQPQH
CDR3 length: 13
V gene: TRBV27
J gene: TRBJ1-5

CDR3 protein: ASRLRTGPPPGANVLT
CDR3 length: 16
V gene: TRBV19
J gene: TRBJ2-6

CDR3 protein: ASSGGAGQPLH
CDR3 length: 11
V gene: TRBV25-1
J gene: TRBJ1-6

CDR3 protein: ASSLHNNYGYT
CDR3 length: 11
V gene: TRBV28
J gene: TRBJ1-2

CDR3 protein: ASGRTGGGTDTQY
CDR3 length: 13
V gene: TRBV27
J gene: TRBJ2-3

CDR3 protein: ASSFDRVRTDTQY
CDR3 length: 13
V gene: TRBV5-1
J gene: TRBJ2-3

CDR3 protein: ASSLTPGLAGYNEQF
CDR3 length: 15
V gene: TRBV27
J gene: TRBJ2-1

CDR3 protein: ASSAGRDNQETQY
CDR3 length: 13
V gene: TRBV9
J gene: TRBJ2-5

CDR3 protein: ASSLPYRGTNTEAF
CDR3 length: 14
V gene: TRBV5-6
J gene: TRBJ1-1

CDR3 protein: ASSLATSTDTQY
CDR3 length: 12
V gene: TRBV5-4
J gene: TRBJ2-3

CDR3 protein: ASSPLEGNTEAF
CDR3 length: 12
V gene: TRBV11-2
J gene: TRBJ1-1

CDR3 protein: ASSLDSHYEQY
CDR3 length: 11
V gene: TRBV5-1
J gene: NA

CDR3 protein: ASSQAHSRDTQY
CDR3 length: 12
V gene: TRBV18
J gene: TRBJ2-3

CDR3 protein: ASSLGSRTSQF
CDR3 length: 11
V gene: TRBV27
J gene: TRBJ2-1

CDR3 protein: ASGPGGLPKDGQY
CDR3 length: 13
V gene: TRBV12-5
J gene: TRBJ2-3

CDR3 protein: ASSEATAGSSSPLH
CDR3 length: 14
V gene: TRBV6-1
J gene: TRBJ1-6

CDR3 protein: ASGPDILNSNQPQH
CDR3 length: 14
V gene: TRBV12-5
J gene: TRBJ1-5

CDR3 protein: ASNSGQGVSYNEQF
CDR3 length: 14
V gene: TRBV5-1
J gene: TRBJ2-1

CDR3 protein: ASSLWLAGHYNEQF
CDR3 length: 14
V gene: TRBV7-6
J gene: TRBJ2-1

CDR3 protein: ASSSLRANTEAF
CDR3 length: 12
V gene: TRBV11-2
J gene: TRBJ1-1

CDR3 protein: ASSLWGRGTEAF
CDR3 length: 12
V gene: TRBV27
J gene: TRBJ1-1

CDR3 protein: ASSPKLYSPLH
CDR3 length: 11
V gene: TRBV5-6
J gene: TRBJ1-6

CDR3 protein: ASRNGDSSYNEQF
CDR3 length: 13
V gene: TRBV5-1
J gene: TRBJ2-1

CDR3 protein: ATSPGGRAPNYGYT
CDR3 length: 14
V gene: TRBV15
J gene: TRBJ1-2

CDR3 protein: ASSNRGDQPQH
CDR3 length: 11
V gene: TRBV6-5
J gene: TRBJ1-5

CDR3 protein: ASSYNILETQY
CDR3 length: 11
V gene: TRBV6-5
J gene: TRBJ2-5

CDR3 protein: ASSSYAEKLF
CDR3 length: 10
V gene: TRBV28
J gene: TRBJ1-4

CDR3 protein: AWTLGGVPYEQY
CDR3 length: 12
V gene: TRBV30
J gene: TRBJ2-7

CDR3 protein: ASATLNTEAF
CDR3 length: 10
V gene: TRBV6-5
J gene: TRBJ1-1

CDR3 protein: AWNSRENSGEAF
CDR3 length: 12
V gene: TRBV30
J gene: TRBJ1-1

CDR3 protein: ASSQQSGGACEQY
CDR3 length: 13
V gene: TRBV2
J gene: TRBJ2-7

CDR3 protein: ASSLGGGSTDTQY
CDR3 length: 13
V gene: TRBV9
J gene: TRBJ2-3

CDR3 protein: ASSAGGTSGNTIY
CDR3 length: 13
V gene: TRBV9
J gene: TRBJ1-3